This T cell receptor beta chain was found in a study of blood T cell repertoires in COVID-19. Study information: COVID-19 samples from acute and convalescent phases originated in the United States, Italy and Spain. PBMCs, B-cell-depleted T cells, or T cells were the source of the cDNA or gDNA that made up the material.

Repertoires were generated with immunoSEQ multiplex PCR, while TCRdb's copy carries only in-frame clones and drops some. The data show tens of thousands of clones, with around 88% seen just once and roughly 15% held by the top ten. In germline, CDR1 is MNHNY, CDR2 SVGAGI (reference sequence). J was trimmed by 8 bases and V by 4 bases; bases with no gene match: 11. The CDR3 consists of 16 residues. Input material: peripheral blood. The sequence derives from a human donor in a cohort sampled during active COVID-19. The gene calls are TRBV6-6 and TRBJ2-1; TRBD1 aligns across 10 bases. CDR3 sequence: CASSLTGTGDGYEQFF. The CDR3 DNA sequence: TGTGCCAGCAGTTTAACTGGGACAGGGGACGGATATGAGCAGTTCTTC.